This T cell receptor beta chain is drawn from a study of T cell repertoires in cytomegalovirus infection. The overall study: The authors used CMV epitopes that were HLA-C-restricted (recently identified) and HLA-B-restricted (well studied). Signatures in public TCR beta sequences pointed to both CMV infection and matching HLA type. The study's findings and limits: Summed public TCR beta family frequency identified CMV carriers bearing the relevant HLA. It was HLA-C-restricted CMV-specific TCR beta clonotypes that dominated the response ex vivo.

This clonotype was counted only a few times. The antigen is not known. TCRdb analysed the reads with MiXCR anew, one entry per CDR3 protein. The table has over 100,000 distinct CDR3 sequences, 25% to 30% seen once. CDR1 and CDR2 from the germline V gene are SGHVS and FNYEAQ. V gave up 4 bases and J gave up 0 bases, with 15 bases separating them. CDR3 length: 17 residues. The source is a human donor in good health (CMV status not recorded). Some clones in this sample may be carry-over from other donors' samples. This chain uses TRBV7-6 with TRBJ2-2; perhaps D is TRBD1 or TRBD2 (6 bases each). The sample here was CD8+ T cells from cultured PBMCs, taken from culture after CMV antigen stimulation. CDR3 sequence reads: CASSSPRGDPNTGELFF. CDR3 DNA: TGTGCCAGCAGCTCCCCTAGGGGGGACCCGAACACCGGGGAGCTGTTTTTT.